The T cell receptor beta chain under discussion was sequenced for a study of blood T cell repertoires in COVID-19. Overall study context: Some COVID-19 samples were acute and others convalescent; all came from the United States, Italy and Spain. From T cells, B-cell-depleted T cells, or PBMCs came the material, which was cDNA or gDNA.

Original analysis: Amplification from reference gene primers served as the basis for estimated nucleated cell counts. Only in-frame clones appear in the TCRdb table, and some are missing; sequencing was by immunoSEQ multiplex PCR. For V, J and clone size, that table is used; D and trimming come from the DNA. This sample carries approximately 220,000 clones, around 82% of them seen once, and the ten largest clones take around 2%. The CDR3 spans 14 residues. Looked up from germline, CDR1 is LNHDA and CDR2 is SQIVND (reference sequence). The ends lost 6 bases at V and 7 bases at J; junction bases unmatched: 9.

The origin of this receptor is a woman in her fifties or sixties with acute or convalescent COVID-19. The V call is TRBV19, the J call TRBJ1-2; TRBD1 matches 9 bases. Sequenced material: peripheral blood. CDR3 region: CASREGQGMFGYTF. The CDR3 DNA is TGTGCCAGTAGGGAGGGACAGGGAATGTTTGGCTACACCTTC.